This T cell receptor (beta chain) was sequenced for a study of cytotoxic CD8 clonotypes in ibrutinib-treated CLL. Sequencing was performed with immunoSEQ multiplex PCR; in TCRdb, only in-frame clones are kept and a portion is missing. The sample shows approximately 300,000 clones, around four fifths of them seen only once. The receptor's source is a human donor with chronic lymphocytic leukemia. The sequenced sample was PBMCs, obtained before ibrutinib treatment.

The CDR3 nucleotides read TGTGCCAGCAGACCGGGACAAGACTATGGCTACACCTTC. Translating it yields CASRPGQDYGYTF. J is TRBJ1-2 and V is TRBV27; D is possibly TRBD1 (6 bases). In germline, CDR1 is MNHEY, CDR2 SMNVEV (reference sequence). Trimming cost V 6 bases and J 3 bases, with 11 bases left between them. The CDR3 sequence is 13 residues long.